These 4 T cell receptor beta chains were sequenced from one sample in a study of long-term antiretroviral therapy in people with HIV. A v3.0 immunoSEQ assay was performed at survey level. Assay used: immunoSEQ multiplex PCR; TCRdb lists only in-frame clones, some missing. The sample carries about 25,000 clones, roughly 78% recorded once. Specimen: unsorted PBMCs, collected 1.2 years after starting antiretroviral therapy. The receptors shown here come from a woman in her forties with HIV.

The rearrangement joins TRBV30 to TRBJ2-2, with 7 bases fitting TRBD1. CDR3 length equals 13 residues. J lost 4 bases, V lost 5 bases, and 4 bases had no gene match. Germline values: CDR1 GTSNPN, CDR2 SVGIG (reference sequence). CDR3 nucleotides: TGTGCCTGGGTCACAGGGGCCACCGGGGAGCTGTTTTTT. This sequence encodes CAWVTGATGELFF.

This clone showed up just a few times. The chain has TRBV9 and TRBJ1-3; D unresolved. The CDR3 is 11 amino acids. The V and J ends lost 4 bases and 1 base respectively, with 0 bases between them. Germline CDR1 SGDLS, CDR2 YYNGEE. The CDR3 bases are TGTGCCAGCAGCTCTGGAAACACCATATATTTT. Its protein is CASSSGNTIYF.

This sequence joins TRBV6-6 and TRBJ1-1; no reliable D call. The V end was cut by 2 bases, the J end by 6 bases, with 7 bases between. Germline lookup yields CDR1 MNHNY and CDR2 SVGAGI (reference sequence). This CDR3 is 12 amino acids long. CDR3 in DNA: TGTGCCAGCAGTTACGGGGTAGCTGAAGCTTTCTTT. Encoded protein: CASSYGVAEAFF.

The chain carries TRBV30 and TRBJ1-4, with 7 nucleotides matching TRBD1. J lost 5 bases, V lost 5 bases, and 5 bases had no gene match. Germline assignment: CDR1 GTSNPN and CDR2 SVGIG (reference sequence). This CDR3 has 13 amino acids. CDR3 DNA sequence: TGTGCCTGGGGCCGGGACAGAAATGAAAAACTGTTTTTT. Translating gives CAWGRDRNEKLFF.